The clone carrying this T cell receptor (beta chain) showed up many times. The antigen is unknown. These data come from a study of identical twins. Study-wide points: Possibly, invariant MAIT and iNKT cells partly confounded zero-insertion analyses. Twins' excess sharing was less marked for out-of-frame beta sequences. The abundant beta clonotypes from cord blood had fewer insertions, and memory repertoires had none of this.

TCRdb reprocessed the 5' RACE reads via MiXCR and lists one record per CDR3 protein. The table has about 790,000 distinct CDR3 sequences, about 20% seen once. The V and J ends lost 5 bases and 1 base, in that order; junction bases with no gene match: 4. The CDR3 contains 14 residues. The same sample was also used in a study of T cells expressing NK-cell markers. Per that study: About 6 donors had dominant NKG2C+ clonotypes that comprised roughly 1.0-7.5% of their CD8+ T cells.

The sequence derives from a woman under 30 in good health. The chain combines TRBV12-3 or TRBV12-4 with TRBJ1-1; TRBD1 matches at 7 bases. Material: PBMCs. The chain's CDR3 is CASSQWDRNTEAFF. CDR3 nucleotides: TGTGCCAGCAGTCAATGGGACAGGAACACTGAAGCTTTCTTT.